One sample yielded the 2 T cell receptor beta chains listed below, sequenced in a study of T cell repertoires in cytomegalovirus infection. In TCRdb, the reads were re-called with MiXCR into one record per CDR3 protein. Of some 440,000 distinct CDR3 sequences listed, roughly 31% were seen once; the top ten hold around 15%. Material for sequencing was PBMCs. All receptors come from a human donor in good health (CMV status not recorded). Some clones in this sample may be carry-over from other donors' samples.

The rearrangement uses TRBV20-1 and TRBJ1-1, with TRBD1 matching over 12 bases. The germline gives CDR1 DFQATT, CDR2 SNEGSKA (reference sequence). The ends lost 6 bases at V and 0 bases at J; junction bases unmatched: 8. CDR3 size: 16 residues. DNA of the CDR3: TGCAGTGCCAGGGGGGACAGGGGGCGGGTGAACACTGAAGCTTTCTTT. Translating gives CSARGDRGRVNTEAFF.

The genes are TRBV28 and TRBJ2-3, with 9 bases matching TRBD1. The CDR3 totals 15 residues. CDR1 is MDHEN, CDR2 SYDVKM, per germline. V lost 5 bases to trimming and J lost 2 bases; unmatched junction nucleotides: 5. CDR3 in amino acids: CASSRDRVATDTQYF. The CDR3 coding sequence is TGTGCCAGCAGTCGGGACAGGGTTGCCACAGATACGCAGTATTTT.